The clone carrying this T cell receptor (beta chain) was found a few times. Its antigen is still unknown. CDR1 and CDR2 from the germline V gene are MNHEY and SMNVEV (reference sequence). Trimming removed 5 bases at V and 13 bases at J, with 21 bases between. The CDR3 length is 15 residues. The sample is drawn from a study of T cell repertoires in cytomegalovirus infection. Across the whole study: Both CMV infection and a matching HLA type were indicated by public TCR beta signatures.

Study-wide results and limits: Cumulative public TCR beta family frequency identified CMV carriers with the relevant HLA. CMV-specific HLA-C-restricted TCR beta clonotypes dominated the ex vivo response.

TCRdb reprocessed the reads via MiXCR and lists one record per CDR3 protein. The table shows approximately 500,000 distinct CDR3 sequences, with about 15% occurring only once. The sequencing sample was made of CD8+ T cells from PBMCs. This sequence joins TRBV27 and TRBJ1-6; D is uncertain. The receptor was isolated from a human donor in good health (CMV status not recorded). Some clones in this sample may be carry-over from other donors' samples. CDR3 region: CASSLRATPLPPLHF. Written as DNA, the CDR3 is TGTGCCAGCAGTCTTCGGGCCACTCCCTTGCCCCCCCTCCACTTT.